Listed below are T cell receptor beta chains from one sample, sequenced in a study of human thymus T cells. Clones were sequenced by immunoSEQ multiplex PCR, and TCRdb holds only the in-frame ones, with some missing. The table records around 120,000 clones, more than 90% of them present only once. Sequenced input: thymus tissue. The receptors come from a boy in the first two years of life with a congenital heart defect but otherwise immunologically healthy. CDR3s include the opening cysteine and the closing phenylalanine or tryptophan. The order of the fields is J gene, D gene, clone size, V gene, CDR3 DNA, CDR3 protein. A D gene is named only where the DNA matches it firmly. The listing skips clone size in some rows; elsewhere it reads once, few, many or a size class.

TRBJ2-2 | TRBD1 | - | TRBV7-6 | TGTGCCAGCAGCCCGCGACAGGGGGAGAACACCGGGGAGCTGTTTTTT | CASSPRQGENTGELFF
TRBJ1-5 | - | - | TRBV6-1 | TGTGCCAGCAGTGGCCTTCGGCCGTTCAATCAGCCCCAGCATTTT | CASSGLRPFNQPQHF
TRBJ1-2 | - | - | TRBV6-5 | TGTGCCAGCAGTCCCAGACGGGGCCCCCTCTATGGCTACACCTTC | CASSPRRGPLYGYTF
TRBJ1-2 | - | - | TRBV4-3 | TGCGCCAGCAGCCAAGATGTGGCAGGGGCCTATGGCTACACCTTC | CASSQDVAGAYGYTF
TRBJ2-2 | - | - | TRBV11-1 | TGTGCCAGCAGCTTAAGGGGTAGTCACCCACCAAACACCGGGGAGCTGTTTTTT | CASSLRGSHPPNTGELFF
TRBJ1-5 | - | - | TRBV28 | TGTGCCAGCAGCCCAATCGATCAGCCCCAGCATTTT | CASSPIDQPQHF
TRBJ2-5 | - | - | TRBV7-8 | TGTGCCAGCAGCTTTACCCCCGAGGTCCAAGAGACCCAGTACTTC | CASSFTPEVQETQYF
TRBJ1-1 | TRBD1 | - | TRBV29-1 | TGCAGCGCCATAACCCGACAGGGCCCTGAAGCTTTCTTT | CSAITRQGPEAFF
TRBJ2-6 | - | - | TRBV28 | TGTGCCAGCAATAAAAAAGGGGCGCACAGGGCCAACGTCCTGACTTTC | CASNKKGAHRANVLTF
TRBJ2-3 | - | - | TRBV21-1 | TGTGCCAGCAGCCCGCGACTAGCGGTGGTCACAGATACGCAGTATTTT | CASSPRLAVVTDTQYF
TRBJ1-1 | - | - | TRBV4-1 | TGCGCCAGCAGCCTCCACCACGTTACGGACACTGAAGCTTTCTTT | CASSLHHVTDTEAFF
TRBJ2-2 | TRBD1 | - | TRBV4-1 | TGCGCCAGCAGCCTACAGGGGGTGGGCGGGGAGCTGTTTTTT | CASSLQGVGGELFF
TRBJ2-1 | TRBD2 | - | TRBV7-9 | TGTGCCAGCAGCTCACCACGGGGGGGGCACAAGAATGAGCAGTTCTTC | CASSSPRGGHKNEQFF
TRBJ1-3 | - | - | TRBV11-3 | TGTGCCAGCAGCTATCCCTCACGGGGAAACACCATATATTTT | CASSYPSRGNTIYF
TRBJ1-1 | - | few | TRBV30 | TGTGCCTCTGAACGGAGGGCTCTACTCCCTTTGAACACTGAAGCTTTCTTT | CASERRALLPLNTEAFF
TRBJ2-1 | - | - | TRBV4-3 | TGCGCCAGCAGCCAAGTTGTCCTAAGCTACAATGAGCAGTTCTTC | CASSQVVLSYNEQFF
TRBJ2-6 | - | - | TRBV9 | TGTGCCAGCAGCGTTTCAACGGGGAGCTCTGGGGCCAACGTCCTGACTTTC | CASSVSTGSSGANVLTF
TRBJ2-7 | TRBD2 | - | TRBV4-3 | TGCGCCAGCAGCCAAGACCCCAGACTAGCGGGGGGACGATTTTACGAGCAGTACTTC | CASSQDPRLAGGRFYEQYF
TRBJ1-1 | - | - | TRBV7-2 | TGTGCCAGCAGCACAAAACCCCGGACGGAATTCATGAACACTGAAGCTTTCTTT | CASSTKPRTEFMNTEAFF
TRBJ1-5 | - | once | TRBV19 | TGTGCCAGTAGTGTGGAAAAGGGGAAAAATAGCAATCAGCCCCAGCATTTT | CASSVEKGKNSNQPQHF
TRBJ2-7 | TRBD2 | - | TRBV7-9 | TGTGCCAGCAGCATGAGACTAGCGGGGGAATACGAGCAGTACTTC | CASSMRLAGEYEQYF
TRBJ2-5 | TRBD2 | - | TRBV5-1 | TGCGCCAGCAGCTTGGGGACGGCTCGGGGGCTAGCGGGGCAAGAGACCCAGTACTTC | CASSLGTARGLAGQETQYF
TRBJ1-1 | - | - | TRBV4-1 | TGCGCCAGCACGAGGCTCGAGCCGGGACGGAGTCCTCGAATCTTGAACACTGAAGCTTTCTTT | CASTRLEPGRSPRILNTEAFF
TRBJ2-7 | - | - | TRBV5-1 | TGCGCCAGCAGCTTGTCCAGGGACTCCTACGAGCAGTACTTC | CASSLSRDSYEQYF
TRBJ1-2 | TRBD1 | - | TRBV6-5 | TGTGCCAGCACCTACCCCCACAGGGGCAACTATGGCTACACCTTC | CASTYPHRGNYGYTF
TRBJ2-5 | TRBD2 | - | TRBV2 | TGTGCCAGCAGAAGACTAGCGGGGGACCACCAAGAGACCCAGTACTTC | CASRRLAGDHQETQYF
TRBJ1-5 | - | - | TRBV10-3 | TGTGCCATCAGTGAATACGAAGGGCAGGGCGGGCAGCCCCAGCATTTT | CAISEYEGQGGQPQHF
TRBJ2-3 | TRBD2 | once | TRBV6-1 | TGTGCCAGCAGTGAATCCTGGACTAGCGGGGAGTGCACAGATACGCAGTATTTT | CASSESWTSGECTDTQYF
TRBJ1-1 | - | few | TRBV30 | TGTGCCTGGAGACCAGGAGGGAACACTGAAGCTTTCTTT | CAWRPGGNTEAFF
TRBJ2-4 | TRBD1 | - | TRBV9 | TGTGCCAGCAGCGTTTTTCCCTCACAGGGGAGCATTCAGTACTTC | CASSVFPSQGSIQYF
TRBJ1-6 | - | - | TRBV5-5 | TGTGCCAGCAGCGCCAGGGATCGAGGGGTCCGGAATTCACCCCTCCACTTT | CASSARDRGVRNSPLHF
TRBJ2-4 | TRBD2 | - | TRBV10-2 | TGCGCCAGCAGTGAAAGGACTAGCGGGGGACCCGCTCAAAGCTTC | CASSERTSGGPAQSF
TRBJ1-6 | TRBD1 | - | TRBV28 | TGTGCCAGCAGTTCGCCGACAGGGGCCAGGGGAAGGTCCTATAATTCACCCCTCCACTTT | CASSSPTGARGRSYNSPLHF
TRBJ1-6 | TRBD1 | - | TRBV18 | TGTGCCAGCTCAGACAAGACTCCAAAGACAGGGGACGGGGGAGAGGGAGATTCACCCCTCCACTTT | CASSDKTPKTGDGGEGDSPLHF
TRBJ2-7 | TRBD1 | - | TRBV28 | TGTGCCAGCAGTTCTGGCCGTCCCCCGGGACAGGTCGACGAGCAGTACTTC | CASSSGRPPGQVDEQYF
TRBJ1-2 | - | few | TRBV11-2 | TGTGCCAGCAGCTTTAGAGGGGATCATGGCTACACCTTC | CASSFRGDHGYTF
TRBJ1-5 | - | - | TRBV4-3 | TGCGCCAGCAGCCAAGATCACCCTAGGACGGACAATCAGCCCCAGCATTTT | CASSQDHPRTDNQPQHF
TRBJ2-5 | - | - | TRBV5-1 | TGCGCCAGCAAACTCTCGTACCACCCCCAAGAGACCCAGTACTTC | CASKLSYHPQETQYF
TRBJ2-6 | TRBD2 | - | TRBV5-4 | TGTGCCAGCAGCAGGGGACTAGCGGGGGGGCCTGGGGCCAACGTCCTGACTTTC | CASSRGLAGGPGANVLTF
TRBJ2-7 | TRBD1 | - | TRBV18 | TGTGCCAGCTCCGATACCCCCAGGACAGGGGGACACGAGCAGTACTTC | CASSDTPRTGGHEQYF
TRBJ1-4 | - | - | TRBV7-8 | TGTGCCAGCAGCTTAGAGAGGTTTGCAACTAATGAAAAACTGTTTTTT | CASSLERFATNEKLFF
TRBJ2-7 | TRBD2 | once | TRBV7-2 | TGTGCCAGCAGCTTAGGACTAGCGGGGGGGACCTACGAGCAGTACTTC | CASSLGLAGGTYEQYF
TRBJ2-5 | - | - | TRBV29-1 | TGCAGCGTTGATATAGGGGGGACCCAGTACTTC | CSVDIGGTQYF
TRBJ1-1 | TRBD1 | - | TRBV4-1 | TGCGCCAGCAGCCTAGGTCAGGGGGTTAACACTGAAGCTTTCTTT | CASSLGQGVNTEAFF
TRBJ2-1 | - | - | TRBV7-9 | TGTGCCAGCAGCTTCCCCCGCAGGGGTTTGAGCTCCTACAATGAGCAGTTCTTC | CASSFPRRGLSSYNEQFF
TRBJ2-7 | - | - | TRBV28 | TGTGCCAGCAGGTCCGGGCGGGTGACCCACGAGCAGTACTTC | CASRSGRVTHEQYF
TRBJ2-3 | - | - | TRBV15 | TGTGCCACCAGCAGAGATTTGAGCACAGATACGCAGTATTTT | CATSRDLSTDTQYF
TRBJ2-5 | TRBD2 | - | TRBV7-6 | TGTGCCAGCAGCTGGGAGCGGGGGGGCCTAGAGACCCAGTACTTC | CASSWERGGLETQYF
TRBJ1-2 | - | once | TRBV5-6 | TGTGCCAGCAGCTGGAACCACAGGACCCCTAACTATGGCTACACCTTC | CASSWNHRTPNYGYTF
TRBJ1-5 | - | - | TRBV7-9 | TGTGCCAGCAGCTTAGGTAGGGGGACACATCAGCCCCAGCATTTT | CASSLGRGTHQPQHF
TRBJ1-2 | - | - | TRBV5-4 | TGTGCCAGCAGTTATCGCCGGGACTCACTACTGGGGGCCTATGGCTACACCTTC | CASSYRRDSLLGAYGYTF
TRBJ2-1 | - | - | TRBV2 | TGTGCCAGCAGTGAAGGTTACAATGAGCAGTTCTTC | CASSEGYNEQFF
TRBJ1-4 | - | - | TRBV5-1 | TGCGCCAGCAGCTTATCGGTAACTCCTAATGAAAAACTGTTTTTT | CASSLSVTPNEKLFF
TRBJ1-1 | - | few | TRBV9 | TGTGCCAGCAGCCCTCCAGAGAACACTGAAGCTTTCTTT | CASSPPENTEAFF